This T cell receptor beta chain comes out of a study of regulatory T cells in long-lasting Graves disease. This CDR3 spans 16 amino acids. Per germline, CDR1 SSHAT and CDR2 FNYEAQ (reference sequence). The time point is: newly diagnosed GD, antithyroid drugs for less than 3 months. PBMCs provided the RNA from which the TCR library was made. There are a few counts of this clonotype. A junction boundary mismatches the germline segment, possibly from a read error. Building of the TCR beta libraries involved iRepertoire HTBI primers and Arm-PCR of CDR3 regions. MiXCR, run by TCRdb on the multiplex PCR reads, gives a single entry per CDR3 protein. This sample has roughly 510,000 distinct CDR3 sequences, with 16% found just once. This sample was shared with a second study, whose subject was T cells in Graves' hyperthyroidism and ophthalmopathy.

J is TRBJ2-5 and V is TRBV7-7; 9 bases align to TRBD1. The receptor's source is a man younger than 35 with Graves disease. This specimen consisted of peripheral blood mononuclear cells (PBMCs), obtained at new diagnosis, from a patient treated with antithyroid drugs. Written as DNA, the CDR3 is TGTGCTAGCAGCATAGGCGGGACAGGGATAGCAGAGACCCAGTACTTC. Its translation is CASSIGGTGIAETQYF.